The 20 T cell receptor beta chains below all came from one sample that was sequenced in a study of T cell changes during pregnancy in multiple sclerosis. The data were produced by immunoSEQ multiplex PCR, yet TCRdb's version contains in-frame clones alone and is incomplete. In the table there are roughly 87,000 clones, 91% of which are singletons. The starting material was PBMCs, obtained in the first trimester of pregnancy. These receptor sequences come from a female donor in good health, serving as a control in a pregnancy study. Some clones in this sample may be carry-over from other donors' samples.

The chain has TRBV28 and TRBJ1-5, with D perhaps matching TRBD1 (6 bases). The germline gives CDR1 MDHEN, CDR2 SYDVKM. The CDR3 is made up of 16 amino acids. Between the trimmed V and J ends, which lost 2 bases and 2 bases, there was a span of 13 bases. The CDR3, as DNA: TGTGCCAGCAGTTTACAGGCAGGGGATGGCAATCAGCCCCAGCATTTT. Its protein is CASSLQAGDGNQPQHF.

The chain is built from TRBV28 and TRBJ2-5; 9 bases fit TRBD1. The V gene's germline CDR1 is MDHEN and CDR2 SYDVKM. The V segment lost 6 bases and the J segment 5 bases; nucleotides outside the gene matches: 7. CDR3 size: 14 residues. The chain's CDR3 is CASSGQGIIETQYF. The CDR3 coding sequence is TGTGCCAGCAGCGGACAGGGGATTATTGAGACCCAGTACTTC.

The V call is TRBV19, the J call TRBJ1-2; 7 nucleotides agree with TRBD1. Per the germline V gene, CDR1 is LNHDA and CDR2 is SQIVND (reference sequence). The CDR3 is made up of 14 amino acids. The junction had 7 bases not matched to a gene; V was cut back by 7 bases and J by 2 bases. The CDR3 loop is CASIRDRNNYGYTF. CDR3 nucleotides: TGTGCCAGTATCCGGGACAGAAACAACTATGGCTACACCTTC.

V gene TRBV28 combines with J gene TRBJ2-3; 7 bases match TRBD2. The germline V gene has CDR1 MDHEN and CDR2 SYDVKM. This CDR3 has 16 amino acids. With 3 bases clipped from V and 0 bases from J, the junction kept 6 bases outside the gene matches. The CDR3 DNA reads TGTGCCAGCAGTTTGGTGCTAGCGGCTAGCACAGATACGCAGTATTTT. It yields the protein CASSLVLAASTDTQYF.

The rearrangement joins TRBV15 to TRBJ1-5; D remains ambiguous. Germline assignment: CDR1 LNHNV and CDR2 YYDKDF (reference sequence). V dropped 1 base and J dropped 6 bases, with 7 bases sitting between them. The CDR3 totals 13 residues. The CDR3 protein is CATSRGFGQPQHF. The DNA of the CDR3 is TGTGCCACCAGCAGAGGGTTCGGTCAGCCCCAGCATTTT.

The V and J genes are TRBV29-1 and TRBJ1-1; 7 nucleotides agree with TRBD1. With V trimmed by 5 bases and J by 5 bases, 5 bases remained unmatched. The CDR3 is 12 amino acids. Looked up from germline, CDR1 is SQVTM and CDR2 is ANQGSEA. In nucleotides, the CDR3 is TGCAGCGTTAACAGGGGCACGACTGAAGCTTTCTTT. Translated: CSVNRGTTEAFF.

This rearrangement joins TRBV4-3 to TRBJ2-7, with D hard to call. Germline values: CDR1 LGHNA, CDR2 YSLEER. This CDR3 spans 13 amino acids. V was cut by 4 bases and J by 4 bases, with 11 bases left in between. The CDR3 DNA follows: TGCGCCAGCAGCCCTTCGAGAGGATACGAGCAGTACTTC. As protein: CASSPSRGYEQYF.

This clone was found once. CDR3 protein: CASSIDPGRFYEQYF. The CDR3 coding sequence is TGTGCCAGTAGTATAGACCCCGGGAGGTTCTACGAGCAGTACTTC. The genes are TRBV19 and TRBJ2-7; TRBD2 matches 7 bases. CDR3 size: 15 residues. The trim removed 0 bases at V and 3 bases at J, leaving 5 bases unmatched. Per the germline V gene, CDR1 is LNHDA and CDR2 is SQIVND (reference sequence). Filled out from reference TRBV19 and TRBJ2-7, the complete variable domain reads DGGITQSPKYLFRKEGQNVTLSCEQNLNHDAMYWYRQDPGQGLRLIYYSQIVNDFQKGDIAEGYSVSREKKESFPLTVTSAQKNPTAFYLCASSIDPGRFYEQYFGPGTRLTVT.

The rearrangement links TRBV18 to TRBJ2-1; 9 nucleotides agree with TRBD2. V trimming: 2 bases; J trimming: 3 bases; junction bases outside the gene matches: 2. The CDR3 runs 15 residues. In germline, CDR1 is KGHSH, CDR2 LQKENI. The CDR3 region is CASSPLAGVYNEQFF. In DNA form, the CDR3 reads TGTGCCAGCTCACCATTAGCGGGGGTCTACAATGAGCAGTTCTTC. The full variable domain, in which reference TRBV18 and TRBJ2-1 provide the parts outside the CDR3, is NAGVMQNPRHLVRRRGQEARLRCSPMKGHSHVYWYRQLPEEGLKFMVYLQKENIIDESGMPKERFSAEFPKEGPSILRIQQVVRGDSAAYFCASSPLAGVYNEQFFGPGTRLTVL.

The chain couples TRBV2 to TRBJ2-3; D unresolved. V lost 4 bases, J lost 2 bases, and 10 bases lay in between. Germline values: CDR1 SNHLY, CDR2 FYNNEI. This CDR3 has 14 residues. The CDR3: CASSGLSATDTQYF. Written as DNA, the CDR3 is TGTGCCAGCAGTGGGCTAAGCGCCACAGATACGCAGTATTTT. Drawing the rest from reference TRBV2 and TRBJ2-3, the complete variable domain is EPEVTQTPSHQVTQMGQEVILRCVPISNHLYFYWYRQILGQKVEFLVSFYNNEISEKSEIFDDQFSVERPDGSNFTLKIRSTKLEDSAMYFCASSGLSATDTQYFGPGTRLTVL.

This clone appeared once. V gene TRBV6-6 combines with J gene TRBJ2-5, with D maybe TRBD2 (5 bases). V was clipped by 7 bases and J by 3 bases, with 18 bases between them. This CDR3 region has 15 residues. The germline CDR1 and CDR2 sequences are MNHNY and SVGAGI (reference sequence). The CDR3 is CASTVGRADEETQYF. The CDR3 DNA follows: TGTGCCAGCACCGTTGGGCGGGCCGACGAAGAGACCCAGTACTTC.

The CDR3 spells CASSSSGSRVNEQFF. Written as DNA, the CDR3 is TGTGCCAGCAGCTCCAGCGGGAGTAGGGTCAATGAGCAGTTCTTC. The gene calls are TRBV7-9 and TRBJ2-1, with 8 bases fitting TRBD2. The germline V gene has CDR1 SEHNR and CDR2 FQNEAQ (reference sequence). J gave up 6 bases and V 4 bases, and 8 bases lay outside the gene matches. This CDR3 spans 15 amino acids.

The CDR3 is CASSPDGFPGQIITGELFF. CDR3 sequence (DNA): TGCGCCAGCAGCCCGGACGGATTCCCGGGACAAATAATCACCGGGGAGCTGTTTTTT. The chain is built from TRBV5-1 and TRBJ2-2, with a tentative D call TRBD1 (6 bases). Germline loops: CDR1 SGHRS, CDR2 YFSETQ. This CDR3 contains 19 residues. Trimming pared 4 bases from V and 4 bases from J, leaving 26 bases between.

The rearrangement uses TRBV7-9 and TRBJ2-1; 7 bases line up with TRBD1. The trim removed 4 bases at V and 2 bases at J, leaving 11 bases unmatched. CDR1 and CDR2 (germline): SEHNR, FQNEAQ (reference sequence). The CDR3 has 17 amino acids. Here the CDR3 DNA reads TGTGCCAGCAGCTCCCCCCTTAGGGGGCACACCTACAATGAGCAGTTCTTC. Translating gives CASSSPLRGHTYNEQFF.

The gene calls are TRBV6-5 and TRBJ2-7, with a possible D match to TRBD1 (5 bases). V lost 6 bases and J lost 4, with 10 bases in between. CDR1 is MNHEY, CDR2 SVGAGI, per germline. The CDR3 has 12 amino acids. The CDR3 bases are TGTGCCAGCAGGAAAACAGGATACGAGCAGTACTTC. Translating it yields CASRKTGYEQYF.

The chain links TRBV18 to TRBJ1-2; D is possibly TRBD1 (5 bases). V was shortened by 3 bases and J by 2 bases, with 25 bases between the two germline ends. CDR1 and CDR2 from the germline V gene are KGHSH and LQKENI. CDR3 length equals 19 residues. The CDR3 bases are TGTGCCAGCTCACCTAGGGGTCCGGAGCCGCAGATCTTCAACTATGGCTACACCTTC. Amino acid sequence: CASSPRGPEPQIFNYGYTF.

The chain combines TRBV10-3 with TRBJ1-2; maybe TRBD1 (5 bases). Between the trimmed V and J ends, which lost 2 bases and 4 bases, there was a span of 23 bases. The CDR3 runs 18 residues. Germline values: CDR1 ENHRY, CDR2 SYGVKD. The CDR3 DNA follows: TGTGCCATCAGTGAGAACCAGCCAGCAGGGCCGACTGGCTATGGCTACACCTTC. Protein sequence: CAISENQPAGPTGYGYTF.

This rearrangement joins TRBV15 to TRBJ2-1; TRBD2 matches at 7 bases. V lost 5 bases to trimming and J lost 2 bases; unmatched junction nucleotides: 6. There are 15 residues in the CDR3. Germline V gene sequence: CDR1 LNHNV, CDR2 YYDKDF (reference sequence). The CDR3 loop reads CATSLGGGPYNEQFF. The CDR3 DNA reads as TGTGCCACCAGCTTGGGGGGGGGTCCCTACAATGAGCAGTTCTTC.

The CDR3 region is CASSQNWDKGNEQYF. For the CDR3, the DNA is TGTGCCAGCAGCCAAAATTGGGACAAAGGTAACGAGCAGTACTTC. This chain uses TRBV7-2 with TRBJ2-7, with D perhaps matching TRBD1 (6 bases). The CDR3 runs 15 residues. Trimming took 5 bases from V and 5 from J, leaving 19 bases between them. Germline V gene lookup returns CDR1 SGHTA and CDR2 FQGNSA.

The V gene is TRBV11-2, the J gene TRBJ2-5; perhaps TRBD1 as D (5 bases). The CDR3 is 14 amino acids. Trimming left V 4 bases short and J 3 bases short, with 12 bases between. Germline V gives CDR1 SGHAT, CDR2 FQNNGV. The CDR3 sequence is CASSSPGREETQYF. In DNA, the CDR3 is TGTGCCAGCAGCTCCCCTGGCAGGGAAGAGACCCAGTACTTC.